A single sample gave rise to the 18 T cell receptor beta chains below, sequenced in a study of control samples from healthy donors and cancer patients. The method was immunoSEQ multiplex PCR; TCRdb's version includes in-frame clones alone and lacks a portion of them. The table lists fewer than 200,000 clones, about 91% of them singletons. Sequenced input: blood. The receptors derive from a woman aged 30 to 39 in good health.

CDR3 protein: CASSLSGSLPLHF. DNA of the CDR3: TGTGCCAGCAGTTTGTCCGGCTCACTACCCCTCCACTTT. The rearrangement joins TRBV27 to TRBJ1-6; D unresolved. The CDR3 has 13 amino acids. CDR1 and CDR2 (germline): MNHEY, SMNVEV (reference sequence). Deletions cut 3 bases from V and 12 bases from J, with 12 bases between.

The V and J genes are TRBV7-6 and TRBJ2-3, with TRBD2 as a possible D gene (5 bases). This CDR3 is built from 15 residues. Trimming left V 2 bases short and J 3 bases short, with 12 bases between. The germline gives CDR1 SGHVS, CDR2 FNYEAQ. The CDR3 DNA sequence: TGTGCCAGCAGCTTACCGGCCGGAGGTACAGATACGCAGTATTTT. This codes for CASSLPAGGTDTQYF.

The J gene is TRBJ2-6, the V gene TRBV27; D possibly corresponds to TRBD1 (5 bases). The V end was cut by 5 bases, the J end by 4 bases, with 12 bases between. The CDR3 is 15 amino acids. Germline V gene lookup returns CDR1 MNHEY and CDR2 SMNVEV (reference sequence). The CDR3 DNA reads TGTGCCAGCAGTATCCAGGGTCCCGGGGCCAACGTCCTGACTTTC. It specifies CASSIQGPGANVLTF.

The chain's CDR3 is CASRFSGGSGNTIYF. In DNA form, the CDR3 reads TGTGCCAGCCGGTTTTCAGGGGGCAGTGGAAACACCATATATTTT. The chain recombines TRBV6-5 with TRBJ1-3; 8 nucleotides match TRBD1. Germline V gives CDR1 MNHEY, CDR2 SVGAGI. V lost 8 bases to trimming and J lost 3 bases; unmatched junction nucleotides: 9. This CDR3 comprises 15 residues.

The chain couples TRBV4-1 to TRBJ2-1; D not resolved. This CDR3 has 13 amino acids. The V gene's germline CDR1 is MGHRA and CDR2 YSYEKL. The V gene lost 1 base and the J gene lost 8 bases, with 9 bases spanning the gap. CDR3 in amino acids: CASSQGSGDEQFF. Written as DNA, the CDR3 is TGCGCCAGCAGCCAAGGTAGTGGGGATGAGCAGTTCTTC.

In its sample, this clone was seen once. The chain joins TRBV9 to TRBJ1-3; TRBD1 matches at 7 bases. The CDR3 is made up of 18 amino acids. Per the germline V gene, CDR1 is SGDLS and CDR2 is YYNGEE. The V gene end was trimmed by 0 bases and the J gene end by 6 bases; junction bases not matched to a gene: 15. The CDR3 loop is CASSVGLGGGQNINTIYF. As DNA, the CDR3 is TGTGCCAGCAGCGTAGGATTGGGAGGGGGACAGAATATAAACACCATATATTTT.

The CDR3 here is CASSFGRTGSSYEQYF. For the CDR3, the DNA is TGTGCCAGCAGCTTTGGTCGGACAGGGAGCTCCTACGAGCAGTACTTC. This chain links TRBV7-9 with TRBJ2-7, with TRBD1 identical over 8 bases. The V gene's germline CDR1 is SEHNR and CDR2 FQNEAQ (reference sequence). Trimming cost V 3 bases and J 0 bases; bases outside gene matches: 7. There are 16 residues in the CDR3.

V is TRBV6-5 and J is TRBJ2-5; TRBD1 or TRBD2 may be the D gene (6 bases each). The CDR3 is 12 amino acids. Deletions cut 6 bases from V and 5 bases from J, with 10 bases between. Germline V gives CDR1 MNHEY, CDR2 SVGAGI. Here the CDR3 reads CASRRGEETQYF. CDR3 coding DNA: TGTGCCAGCAGGAGGGGGGAGGAGACCCAGTACTTC.

The genes are TRBV19 and TRBJ1-2, with TRBD1 as a possible D gene (5 bases). Trimming took 4 bases from V and 2 from J, leaving 8 bases between them. The CDR3 has 13 residues. Germline values: CDR1 LNHDA, CDR2 SQIVND (reference sequence). CDR3 nucleotide sequence: TGTGCCAGTAGTACAGGGCCGAACTATGGCTACACCTTC. This codes for CASSTGPNYGYTF.

The V call is TRBV6-5, the J call TRBJ1-2; TRBD1 aligns across 7 bases. The V gene end was trimmed by 10 bases and the J gene end by 3 bases; junction bases not matched to a gene: 2. The CDR3 runs 11 residues. Germline CDR1 MNHEY, CDR2 SVGAGI. The CDR3 here is CATGTDYGYTF. The CDR3 nucleotides read TGTGCCACCGGGACAGACTATGGCTACACCTTC.

The chain uses TRBV2 and TRBJ1-6; 8 bases match TRBD1. V dropped 6 bases and J dropped 0; count of bases not matched to a gene: 1. Germline V CDR1 and CDR2: SNHLY, FYNNEI. The CDR3 is made up of 15 amino acids. The CDR3: CASRDRGSYNSPLHF. The CDR3 region has the DNA TGTGCCAGCAGAGACAGGGGCTCCTATAATTCACCCCTCCACTTT. The complete variable domain, with remaining parts taken from reference TRBV2 and TRBJ1-6, reads EPEVTQTPSHQVTQMGQEVILRCVPISNHLYFYWYRQILGQKVEFLVSFYNNEISEKSEIFDDQFSVERPDGSNFTLKIRSTKLEDSAMYFCASRDRGSYNSPLHFGNGTRLTVT.

This clone has a single count. The gene calls are TRBV7-9 and TRBJ1-2; D gene uncertain. Trimming cost V 10 bases and J 8 bases, with 17 bases left between them. The CDR3 totals 12 residues. The germline CDR1 and CDR2 sequences are SEHNR and FQNEAQ (reference sequence). CDR3 protein: CATSEGRWGYTF. The DNA of the CDR3 is TGTGCCACCTCGGAGGGCCGATGGGGCTACACCTTC. The entire variable domain, with the rest obtained from reference TRBV7-9 and TRBJ1-2, is as follows: DTGVSQNPRHKITKRGQNVTFRCDPISEHNRLYWYRQTLGQGPEFLTYFQNEAQLEKSRLLSDRFSAERPKGSFSTLEIQRTEQGDSAMYLCATSEGRWGYTFGSGTRLTVV.

This clone was counted a few times. The chain recombines TRBV6-1 with TRBJ1-5; D is perhaps TRBD1 (5 bases). There are 14 residues in the CDR3. Trimming stripped 2 bases from V and 3 bases from J, with 8 bases between. Germline lookup yields CDR1 MNHNS and CDR2 SASEGT. The CDR3 nucleotides read TGTGCCAGCAGTGAAATGGACACCAATCAGCCCCAGCATTTT. This gives the protein CASSEMDTNQPQHF.

The genes are TRBV11-2 and TRBJ1-2; the match to TRBD1 covers 7 bases. V was clipped by 2 bases and J by 8 bases; unmatched bases: 20. This CDR3 is built from 18 residues. Germline lookup yields CDR1 SGHAT and CDR2 FQNNGV. The CDR3 loop is CASSLRRGQRTAAPGYTF. The CDR3 nucleotides are TGTGCCAGCAGCTTAAGAAGGGGGCAAAGAACCGCGGCCCCCGGCTACACCTTC. Combining the CDR3 with reference TRBV11-2 and TRBJ1-2 gives the whole variable domain EAGVAQSPRYKIIEKRQSVAFWCNPISGHATLYWYQQILGQGPKLLIQFQNNGVVDDSQLPKDRFSAERLKGVDSTLKIQPAKLEDSAVYLCASSLRRGQRTAAPGYTFGSGTRLTVV.

The chain joins TRBV5-1 to TRBJ2-7; possibly TRBD1 for D (6 bases). Germline CDR1 and CDR2: SGHRS and YFSETQ. Trimming left V 4 bases short and J 0 bases short, with 14 bases between. The CDR3 contains 15 residues. The CDR3 sequence: CASSVQGLFSYEQYF. CDR3 nucleotide sequence: TGCGCCAGCAGCGTACAGGGCCTCTTCTCCTACGAGCAGTACTTC.

This clone appeared a single time. The V call is TRBV6-4, the J call TRBJ2-2; 8 nucleotides match TRBD2. Per germline, CDR1 MRHNA and CDR2 SNTAGT. The CDR3 has 15 residues. The trim removed 10 bases at V and 7 bases at J, leaving 14 bases unmatched. The CDR3 loop is CAIMLKRETDGELFF. The CDR3 coding sequence is TGTGCCATCATGCTAAAGCGGGAGACCGACGGGGAGCTGTTTTTT.

The chain combines TRBV7-2 with TRBJ1-2, with 8 bases lining up with TRBD1. Germline CDR1 is SGHTA and CDR2 is FQGNSA. The J segment lost 7 bases and the V segment lost 5 bases, leaving 6 bases of the junction unmatched. The CDR3 has 13 amino acids. The CDR3 region has the DNA TGTGCCAGCAGCCTCCGACAGGGGACTGGCTACACCTTC. This encodes CASSLRQGTGYTF.

This clone was observed once. The chain is built from TRBV7-9 and TRBJ1-4; perhaps TRBD1 as D (5 bases). This CDR3 is built from 17 residues. V lost 2 bases to trimming and J lost 0 bases, with 13 bases between them. The germline V gene has CDR1 SEHNR and CDR2 FQNEAQ (reference sequence). The CDR3 sequence is CASSLISGQTTNEKLFF. As DNA, the CDR3 is TGTGCCAGCAGCTTAATTTCCGGACAAACAACTAATGAAAAACTGTTTTTT.